The 12 T cell receptor beta chains below were found in one sample sequenced in a study of blood T cell repertoires in COVID-19. Clones were sequenced by immunoSEQ multiplex PCR, and TCRdb holds only the in-frame ones, with some missing. The data contain around 130,000 clones, roughly 80% of them seen just once; the ten biggest clones take up 16%. The specimen sequenced was peripheral blood. The receptor set was obtained from a woman in her forties or fifties with acute or convalescent COVID-19.

The chain is built from TRBV16 and TRBJ1-6, with a weak D call TRBD1 (5 bases). The V gene lost 4 bases and the J gene lost 6 bases, with 13 bases spanning the gap. From germline, CDR1 is KGHSY and CDR2 FQNENV. There are 15 residues in the CDR3. The CDR3 here is CASSRQRTFNSPLHF. The CDR3 region has the DNA TGTGCCAGCAGCCGACAGCGAACCTTTAATTCACCCCTCCACTTT. Based on the CDR3 plus reference TRBV16 and TRBJ1-6, the full variable domain is GEEVAQTPKHLVRGEGQKAKLYCAPIKGHSYVFWYQQVLKNEFKFLISFQNENVFDETGMPKERFSAKCLPNSPCSLEIQATKLEDSAVYFCASSRQRTFNSPLHFGNGTRLTVT.

The chain links TRBV7-3 to TRBJ2-3; 10 nucleotides agree with TRBD2. J gave up 0 bases and V 2 bases, and 8 bases lay outside the gene matches. Germline CDR1 reads SGHTA; CDR2 reads FQGTGA. This CDR3 spans 18 amino acids. CDR3 protein: CASSLGIAGGHSTDTQYF. For the CDR3, the DNA is TGTGCCAGCAGCTTAGGGATAGCGGGGGGCCATAGCACAGATACGCAGTATTTT. Drawing the rest from reference TRBV7-3 and TRBJ2-3, the complete variable domain is GAGVSQTPSNKVTEKGKYVELRCDPISGHTALYWYRQSLGQGPEFLIYFQGTGAADDSGLPNDRFFAVRPEGSVSTLKIQRTERGDSAVYLCASSLGIAGGHSTDTQYFGPGTRLTVL.

The table lists this clone with a few counts. The chain is built from TRBV11-2 and TRBJ1-6; D call uncertain. Germline CDR1 reads SGHAT; CDR2 reads FQNNGV. V lost 5 bases, J lost 6 bases, and 8 bases lay in between. The CDR3 is made up of 13 amino acids. CDR3 sequence: CASSASTNSPLHF. The CDR3 DNA reads as TGTGCCAGCAGCGCAAGCACTAATTCACCCCTCCACTTT.

The gene calls are TRBV30 and TRBJ1-1; the match to TRBD1 covers 8 bases. The V gene's germline CDR1 is GTSNPN and CDR2 SVGIG (reference sequence). After removal of 1 base from V and 2 bases from J, the junction contained 3 bases not matched to a gene. This CDR3 has 14 residues. The CDR3 sequence: CAWSAGQGNTEAFF. The CDR3 DNA reads TGTGCCTGGAGTGCCGGACAGGGTAACACTGAAGCTTTCTTT.

DNA for the CDR3: TGCGCCAGCAACCCGGAGAGCGGCACTGAAGCTTTCTTT. Encoded protein: CASNPESGTEAFF. The chain carries TRBV5-1 and TRBJ1-1; no reliable D call. Trimming shortened V by 6 bases and J by 4 bases, and 13 bases separated the two germline ends. CDR1 and CDR2 from the germline V gene are SGHRS and YFSETQ. This CDR3 has 13 amino acids.

This chain uses TRBV28 with TRBJ1-2; TRBD1 is a possible D gene (6 bases). V lost 3 bases and J 0 bases, leaving 8 bases between the germline ends. CDR3 length: 14 residues. From germline, CDR1 is MDHEN and CDR2 SYDVKM. The CDR3 spells CASSFGQSNYGYTF. Here the CDR3 DNA reads TGTGCCAGCAGTTTTGGACAGTCTAACTATGGCTACACCTTC.

The V call is TRBV4-1, the J call TRBJ2-2, with D perhaps TRBD2 (6 bases). CDR3 length: 15 residues. Trimming cost V 4 bases and J 0 bases, with 9 bases left between them. CDR1 MGHRA and CDR2 YSYEKL come from the germline V gene. In nucleotides, the CDR3 is TGCGCCAGCAGCCTCGGGACTGCGAACACCGGGGAGCTGTTTTTT. Amino acid sequence: CASSLGTANTGELFF.

The chain uses TRBV9 and TRBJ1-1; 9 nucleotides agree with TRBD1. Germline V gene lookup returns CDR1 SGDLS and CDR2 YYNGEE. CDR3 length: 16 residues. Losses at the gene ends were 0 bases for V and 2 bases for J; bases not matched to a gene: 5. The CDR3 nucleotides read TGTGCCAGCAGCGTAGCGACAGGGGGTTTCAACACTGAAGCTTTCTTT. It is translated as CASSVATGGFNTEAFF.

V gene TRBV27 combines with J gene TRBJ1-3; TRBD1 agrees at 7 bases. Germline CDR1 MNHEY, CDR2 SMNVEV (reference sequence). The length of the CDR3 is 14 residues. After removal of 0 bases from V and 8 bases from J, the junction contained 4 bases not matched to a gene. CDR3: CASSLSAGGDTIYF. CDR3 sequence (DNA): TGTGCCAGCAGTTTATCGGCAGGGGGTGACACCATATATTTT.

The chain recombines TRBV7-9 with TRBJ1-2, with 7 bases aligning to TRBD1. This CDR3 contains 14 residues. V was clipped by 3 bases and J by 4 bases; unmatched bases: 5. CDR1 SEHNR and CDR2 FQNEAQ come from the germline V gene (reference sequence). The CDR3 loop reads CASSFRGQLYGYTF. CDR3 bases: TGTGCCAGCAGCTTCAGGGGACAGCTCTATGGCTACACCTTC.

The chain recombines TRBV9 with TRBJ2-1; D is ambiguous. The CDR3 runs to 13 residues. V gave up 3 bases and J gave up 8 bases, with 12 bases separating them. Germline CDR1 is SGDLS and CDR2 is YYNGEE. The CDR3 coding sequence is TGTGCCAGCAGCGGCCGCGGCTTACATGAGCAGTTCTTC. This translates into CASSGRGLHEQFF.

The chain recombines TRBV9 with TRBJ2-1; no reliable D call. The CDR3 extends over 12 amino acids. Germline loops: CDR1 SGDLS, CDR2 YYNGEE. V lost 4 bases to trimming and J lost 3 bases, with 5 bases between them. CDR3 in amino acids: CASSSIYNEQFF. The CDR3 bases are TGTGCCAGCAGCTCAATCTACAATGAGCAGTTCTTC.